Listed here are 9 T cell receptor beta chains from one sample, sequenced in a study of blood T cell repertoires in COVID-19. TCRdb's table, derived via immunoSEQ multiplex PCR, lists solely in-frame clones and lacks some. This sample has some 100,000 clones; 75% to 90% occur once, and the top ten carry approximately 5.6%. The sequenced material came from peripheral blood. The receptors were sampled from an elderly woman with active COVID-19.

This chain joins TRBV7-8 and TRBJ2-1, with 15 bases fitting TRBD2. Looked up from germline, CDR1 is SGHVS and CDR2 is FQNEAQ. After removal of 3 bases from V and 0 bases from J, the junction contained 6 bases not matched to a gene. This CDR3 is built from 19 residues. The CDR3 spells CASSFSGTSGRSSYNEQFF. CDR3 coding DNA: TGTGCCAGCAGCTTCTCCGGGACTAGCGGGAGGAGCTCCTACAATGAGCAGTTCTTC.

The chain uses TRBV27 and TRBJ1-2; TRBD1 matches at 9 bases. Germline CDR1 is MNHEY and CDR2 is SMNVEV (reference sequence). The trim removed 4 bases at V and 6 bases at J, leaving 6 bases unmatched. The CDR3 is 14 amino acids. The CDR3 region has the DNA TGTGCCAGCAGTTCCCCGGGACAGGGTCATGGCTACACCTTC. The encoded protein is CASSSPGQGHGYTF.

The chain is built from TRBV7-3 and TRBJ2-1; 7 nucleotides match TRBD2. This CDR3 spans 13 amino acids. V lost 3 bases and J lost 9; bases outside the gene matches: 5. The germline V gene has CDR1 SGHTA and CDR2 FQGTGA. The CDR3 loop reads CASSFGRELEQFF. CDR3 sequence (DNA): TGTGCCAGCAGCTTCGGGCGGGAGCTTGAGCAGTTCTTC.

The chain is built from TRBV5-6 and TRBJ2-7, with D uncertain. CDR3 size: 12 residues. Per germline, CDR1 SGHDT and CDR2 YYEEEE. The ends were cut back, 2 bases at V and 3 bases at J, with 6 bases in the middle. The CDR3 is CASSFGSYEQYF. The CDR3, as DNA: TGTGCCAGCAGCTTTGGCAGCTACGAGCAGTACTTC.

On this clone itself: Different DNA sequences within this sample yield the same CDR3. This sequence joins TRBV19 and TRBJ2-7, with 8 bases identical to TRBD2. With 5 bases clipped from V and 3 bases from J, the junction kept 3 bases outside the gene matches. Germline-derived CDR1 and CDR2 are LNHDA and SQIVND (reference sequence). The CDR3 sequence is 13 residues long. DNA of the CDR3: TGTGCCAGTAGTCCCAGCGGGAGCTACGAGCAGTACTTC. Its protein is CASSPSGSYEQYF.

V gene TRBV23-1 combines with J gene TRBJ1-5, with TRBD1 matching over 8 bases. TRBV23-1 is an open reading frame, and its role is uncertain. The ends lost 4 bases at V and 6 bases at J; junction bases unmatched: 14. CDR3 length: 17 residues. This chain's CDR3 is CASSLPGNRGKIQPQHF. CDR3 sequence (DNA): TGCGCCAGCAGTCTTCCGGGGAACAGGGGGAAGATTCAGCCCCAGCATTTT.

This clone was detected a few times. The V gene is TRBV7-2, the J gene TRBJ2-2; 10 positions agree with TRBD1. Germline V gives CDR1 SGHTA, CDR2 FQGNSA. This CDR3 has 16 residues. V lost 0 bases, J lost 7 bases, and 5 bases stayed unmatched. DNA of the CDR3: TGTGCCAGCAGCTTAGCCGGGACAGGGGTTTTCGGGGAGCTGTTTTTT. It translates to CASSLAGTGVFGELFF.

This chain links TRBV9 with TRBJ2-1; D possibly corresponds to TRBD1 (6 bases). With 4 bases removed from V and 9 bases from J, the gap between germline ends came to 14 bases. In germline, CDR1 is SGDLS, CDR2 YYNGEE. This CDR3 comprises 13 residues. The CDR3, as DNA: TGTGCCAGCAGCCTCAGGGGCAAAAGTGAGCAGTTCTTC. This encodes CASSLRGKSEQFF.

The rearrangement uses TRBV5-4 and TRBJ2-1; D is unresolved. V was shortened by 0 bases and J by 5 bases, with 3 bases between the two germline ends. Germline-derived CDR1 and CDR2 are SGHNT and YYREEE (reference sequence). The CDR3 totals 12 residues. The CDR3 nucleotides are TGTGCCAGCAGCTTGGATAACAATGAGCAGTTCTTC. Translation gives CASSLDNNEQFF.